The 23 T cell receptor beta chains in this list originate from one sample, sequenced in a study of cytomegalovirus exposure and HLA in healthy donors. Only in-frame clones appear in the TCRdb table, and some are missing; sequencing was by immunoSEQ multiplex PCR. The sample comprises tens of thousands of clones, over 90% of which are singletons, and around 2.3% rests with the top ten. The specimen sequenced was PBMCs. The source of these receptors is a young man in good health and CMV-seronegative.

The rearrangement uses TRBV10-1 and TRBJ1-1; D gene unclear. V was pared by 11 bases and J by 6 bases, with 19 bases between. From germline, CDR1 is WNHNN and CDR2 SYGVQD (reference sequence). This CDR3 spans 13 amino acids. The CDR3 loop reads CARDRRRHAEAFF. The CDR3 nucleotides are TGCGCCCGCGACCGCAGGAGGCATGCTGAAGCTTTCTTT.

The chain has TRBV29-1 and TRBJ2-5; 7 bases agree with TRBD1. Per the germline V gene, CDR1 is SQVTM and CDR2 is ANQGSEA. The V and J ends lost 4 bases and 4 bases, in that order; junction bases with no gene match: 3. The CDR3 extends over 12 amino acids. The CDR3: CSVGQGIETQYF. In nucleotides, the CDR3 is TGCAGCGTTGGACAGGGAATAGAGACCCAGTACTTC.

The rearrangement uses TRBV7-9 and TRBJ2-3, with 10 bases that match TRBD2. Unmatched junction bases numbered 8, after V lost 3 bases and J lost 5 bases. The CDR3 contains 16 residues. Germline V CDR1 and CDR2: SEHNR, FQNEAQ (reference sequence). In nucleotides, the CDR3 is TGTGCCAGCAGCTTGGCTAGCGGGAGTACCGTAGATACGCAGTATTTT. It encodes CASSLASGSTVDTQYF.

The chain employs TRBV28 and TRBJ2-3; a weak D match, TRBD1 (6 bases). V lost 4 bases, J lost 3 bases, and 14 bases lay in between. Germline-derived CDR1 and CDR2 are MDHEN and SYDVKM. The CDR3 length is 15 residues. The CDR3 sequence is CASSSTGKRTDTQYF. The CDR3 DNA reads TGTGCCAGCAGTTCAACAGGGAAAAGGACAGATACGCAGTATTTT.

V and J are TRBV6-5 and TRBJ1-1; 7 nucleotides agree with TRBD1. The CDR3 loop spans 12 amino acids. V was clipped by 10 bases and J by 3 bases; unmatched bases: 5. The V gene's germline CDR1 is MNHEY and CDR2 SVGAGI. The DNA for the CDR3 is TGTGCCACTAGGGGGCTGGACACTGAAGCTTTCTTT. Protein sequence: CATRGLDTEAFF.

The chain has TRBV2 and TRBJ2-1, with a possible D match to TRBD2 (6 bases). Trimming removed 5 bases from V and 0 bases from J, with 14 bases in between. Germline assignment: CDR1 SNHLY and CDR2 FYNNEI. CDR3 size: 16 residues. The CDR3 sequence is CASSPISGSSYNEQFF. The CDR3, as DNA: TGTGCCAGCAGTCCTATTTCCGGGAGCTCCTACAATGAGCAGTTCTTC.

This clone came up once. V usage is TRBV7-8 and J usage is TRBJ1-5; 7 bases map to TRBD1. CDR3 length: 14 residues. Unmatched junction bases numbered 8, after V lost 5 bases and J lost 7 bases. Germline CDR1 is SGHVS and CDR2 is FQNEAQ. The CDR3 loop reads CASSTWTGRQPQHF. CDR3 DNA sequence: TGTGCCAGCAGCACATGGACAGGAAGGCAGCCCCAGCATTTT.

The V gene is TRBV9, the J gene TRBJ2-1; 14 positions match TRBD2. After removal of 0 bases from V and 9 bases from J, the junction contained 5 bases not matched to a gene. The CDR3 length is 16 residues. Per the germline V gene, CDR1 is SGDLS and CDR2 is YYNGEE. The CDR3 spells CASSVGSGLAGGEQFF. The CDR3, as DNA: TGTGCCAGCAGCGTAGGCTCCGGACTAGCGGGAGGTGAGCAGTTCTTC.

The chain joins TRBV27 to TRBJ2-1; possible D gene TRBD2, 6 bases. The ends were cut back, 5 bases at V and 4 bases at J, with 15 bases in the middle. CDR3 length: 15 residues. Germline assignment: CDR1 MNHEY and CDR2 SMNVEV (reference sequence). The CDR3 sequence: CASSAGPGFYNEQFF. The CDR3 region has the DNA TGTGCCAGCAGTGCGGGACCGGGCTTTTACAATGAGCAGTTCTTC.

The V call is TRBV25-1, the J call TRBJ1-4; D might be TRBD1 (6 bases). V was trimmed by 7 bases and J by 14 bases, leaving 20 bases between them. From germline, CDR1 is MGHDK and CDR2 SYGVNS. There are 13 residues in the CDR3. The CDR3, as DNA: TGTGCCAGCAAGGGGGACACGCATCAGGGGCTGTTTTTT. Encoded protein: CASKGDTHQGLFF.

The V and J genes are TRBV30 and TRBJ1-2, with D unclear. The germline gives CDR1 GTSNPN, CDR2 SVGIG (reference sequence). CDR3 length: 15 amino acids. Trimming pared 5 bases from V and 2 bases from J, leaving 18 bases between. The CDR3 spells CAWAIQIVTNYGYTF. CDR3 nucleotides: TGTGCCTGGGCAATACAGATCGTCACGAACTATGGCTACACCTTC.

This clone was recorded once. The chain recombines TRBV14 with TRBJ2-7; 8 bases map to TRBD1. The germline CDR1 and CDR2 sequences are SGHDN and FVKESK. This CDR3 is 17 amino acids long. With V trimmed by 1 base and J by 4 bases, 12 bases remained unmatched. This chain's CDR3 is CASSQVPGQAGTYEQYF. The CDR3 DNA reads TGTGCCAGCAGCCAAGTCCCGGGACAGGCAGGGACTTACGAGCAGTACTTC.

The chain recombines TRBV7-7 with TRBJ2-1; 8 bases are a match to TRBD2. CDR1 is SSHAT, CDR2 FNYEAQ, per germline (reference sequence). The CDR3 covers 16 residues. V shed 5 bases and J 6 bases; nucleotides not matched to a gene: 12. The CDR3 DNA is TGTGCCAGCAGCCCGGGGGGCGCGGGAGGCAGCAATGAGCAGTTCTTC. Its translation is CASSPGGAGGSNEQFF.

The V and J genes are TRBV19 and TRBJ1-2; 8 nucleotides match TRBD1. The V and J ends lost 7 bases and 5 bases, in that order; junction bases with no gene match: 6. The CDR3 has 13 amino acids. In germline, CDR1 is LNHDA, CDR2 SQIVND (reference sequence). The CDR3 here is CASNPGGWYGYTF. The CDR3 DNA reads TGTGCCAGTAACCCAGGGGGCTGGTATGGCTACACCTTC.

J is TRBJ1-5 and V is TRBV7-9; 9 bases map to TRBD1. Unmatched junction bases numbered 10, after V lost 6 bases and J lost 4 bases. Germline V gives CDR1 SEHNR, CDR2 FQNEAQ (reference sequence). The CDR3 covers 16 residues. The CDR3 sequence is CASSFYTGGANQPQHF. CDR3 bases: TGTGCCAGCAGTTTTTACACAGGGGGCGCGAATCAGCCCCAGCATTTT.

The rearrangement uses TRBV11-2 and TRBJ1-1; a weak D match, TRBD1 (6 bases). V lost 5 bases and J 4 bases, leaving 17 bases between the germline ends. CDR1 and CDR2 from the germline V gene are SGHAT and FQNNGV. The CDR3 totals 15 residues. CDR3 nucleotides: TGTGCCAGCAGCCTATCGGACAGCATAGGCACTGAAGCTTTCTTT. Amino acid sequence: CASSLSDSIGTEAFF.

This clone was counted once. This rearrangement joins TRBV6-1 to TRBJ2-7, with 7 bases matching TRBD2. Losses at the gene ends were 2 bases for V and 2 bases for J; bases not matched to a gene: 6. CDR1 is MNHNS, CDR2 SASEGT, per germline. This CDR3 is 15 amino acids long. The CDR3 region is CASSEYERGPYEQYF. The DNA for the CDR3 is TGTGCCAGCAGTGAATACGAGCGGGGACCCTACGAGCAGTACTTC.

The V gene is TRBV5-6, the J gene TRBJ2-1; unclear D gene. Germline assignment: CDR1 SGHDT and CDR2 YYEEEE. The CDR3 has 12 amino acids. V was shortened by 2 bases and J by 6 bases, with 6 bases between the two germline ends. The CDR3: CASSFSGNEQFF. Written as DNA, the CDR3 is TGTGCCAGCAGCTTTTCCGGCAATGAGCAGTTCTTC.

The J gene is TRBJ2-5, the V gene TRBV29-1, with D unresolved. The CDR3 runs 14 residues. Germline V gives CDR1 SQVTM, CDR2 ANQGSEA. V lost 5 bases to trimming and J lost 1 base, with 14 bases between them. CDR3: CSVSSLASQETQYF. CDR3 nucleotide sequence: TGCAGCGTTAGTTCTCTGGCATCCCAAGAGACCCAGTACTTC. Looking up the rest from reference TRBV29-1 and TRBJ2-5 gives the full variable domain: SAVISQKPSRDICQRGTSLTIQCQVDSQVTMMFWYRQQPGQSLTLIATANQGSEATYESGFVIDKFPISRPNLTFSTLTVSNMSPEDSSIYLCSVSSLASQETQYFGPGTRLLVL.

The chain has TRBV2 and TRBJ2-3; D might be TRBD2 (6 bases). Trimming left V 3 bases short and J 1 base short, with 11 bases between. Germline values: CDR1 SNHLY, CDR2 FYNNEI. CDR3 length: 15 amino acids. As DNA, the CDR3 is TGTGCCAGCAGTGAGAGAAGCGGGCGCACAGATACGCAGTATTTT. Its protein is CASSERSGRTDTQYF.

The chain recombines TRBV4-3 with TRBJ2-3, with a weak D call TRBD2 (6 bases). V was pared by 1 base and J by 2 bases, with 10 bases between. The CDR3 extends over 15 amino acids. The germline CDR1 and CDR2 sequences are LGHNA and YSLEER. CDR3 in amino acids: CASSQVTGVTDTQYF. For the CDR3, the DNA is TGCGCCAGCAGCCAAGTTACGGGAGTCACAGATACGCAGTATTTT.

As DNA, the CDR3 is TGTGCCAGTAGTACGCAGTCCTCTGGAAACACCATATATTTT. It yields the protein CASSTQSSGNTIYF. The chain employs TRBV19 and TRBJ1-3; D not resolved. V was cut by 4 bases and J by 0 bases, with 7 bases left in between. The CDR3 has 14 residues. Germline V gene lookup returns CDR1 LNHDA and CDR2 SQIVND (reference sequence).

V gene TRBV18 combines with J gene TRBJ1-1, with 7 positions matching TRBD1. V shed 6 bases and J 4 bases; nucleotides not matched to a gene: 8. The CDR3 consists of 14 residues. CDR1 is KGHSH, CDR2 LQKENI, per germline. The CDR3 is CASSFGQAGTEAFF. In DNA form, the CDR3 reads TGTGCCAGCTCCTTTGGACAGGCCGGCACTGAAGCTTTCTTT.